There are many counts of the clone carrying this T cell receptor (beta chain). Its antigen is undetermined. These data are taken from a study of T-cell reconstitution after alpha-beta-depleted transplantation in children. Study observations and caveats: Newly generated T cells supplied most T-cell counts and diversity one year post-transplant. Recipient T cells and thymic progenitors that survived gave rise to the high TCRbeta diversity observed at day 60 in some patients. Alpha-beta T cells about two months after transplant reportedly derived from several hundred expanded graft clones.

The TCRbeta library incorporated unique molecular identifiers. TCRdb re-analysed the PCR reads in MiXCR, keeping a single row per CDR3 protein. The sample lists 450,000 to 600,000 distinct CDR3 sequences; 10% were seen once. With 1 base removed from V and 5 bases from J, the gap between germline ends came to 18 bases. Per germline, CDR1 DFQATT and CDR2 SNEGSKA (reference sequence). The CDR3 has 16 amino acids. The input for sequencing was PBMCs, taken before TCRalphabeta/CD19-depleted stem cell transplant. The clonotype comes from a child under 10 years old with inherited bone marrow failure, due to receive a stem cell transplant. The chain employs TRBV20-1 and TRBJ1-5; D may be TRBD1 (5 bases). The CDR3, as DNA: TGCAGTGCTAGAGCAATAACGGGGGTTGAGGATCAGCCCCAGCATTTT. Its protein is CSARAITGVEDQPQHF.